This T cell receptor beta chain was sequenced during a study of blood T cell repertoires in COVID-19. CDR3 length: 13 residues. CDR1 is KGHDR, CDR2 SFDVKD, per germline. Trimming took off 5 bases at V and 5 bases at J, with 11 bases between the two ends. Participant ages covered roughly 18 to 89 years across 25 or so US areas. Grouping used clinical history reported by participants in a survey and questionnaire. Clones were sequenced by immunoSEQ multiplex PCR, and TCRdb holds only the in-frame ones, with some missing. The sample holds around 480,000 clones; roughly 90% are singletons and the top ten take 0.65% to 0.9%.

The rearrangement links TRBV24-1 to TRBJ1-2, with D tentatively TRBD1 (5 bases). The origin of this receptor is a young woman who had recovered from COVID-19. Sequencing input: PBMCs or T cells enriched from blood (not recorded which). CDR3 sequence reads: CATSGGAGYGYTF. CDR3 sequence (DNA): TGTGCCACCAGTGGCGGGGCGGGGTATGGCTACACCTTC.